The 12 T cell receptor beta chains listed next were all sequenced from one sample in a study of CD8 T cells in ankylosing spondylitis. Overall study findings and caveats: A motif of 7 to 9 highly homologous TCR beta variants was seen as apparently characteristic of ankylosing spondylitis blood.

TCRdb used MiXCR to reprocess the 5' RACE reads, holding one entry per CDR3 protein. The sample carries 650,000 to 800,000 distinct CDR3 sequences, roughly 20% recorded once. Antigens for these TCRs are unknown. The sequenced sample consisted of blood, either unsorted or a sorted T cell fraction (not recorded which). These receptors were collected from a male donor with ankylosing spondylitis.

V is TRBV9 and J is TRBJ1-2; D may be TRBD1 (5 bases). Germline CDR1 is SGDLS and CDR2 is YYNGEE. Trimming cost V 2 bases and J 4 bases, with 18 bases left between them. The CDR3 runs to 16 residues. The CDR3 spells CASSVIPDTLGYGYTF. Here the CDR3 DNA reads TGTGCCAGCAGCGTCATACCGGACACCTTGGGCTATGGCTACACCTTC.

The CDR3 region has the DNA TGTGCCAGCAGTCCCCGGGGTAGGGAGGGAAACGAGCAGTACTTC. This gives the protein CASSPRGREGNEQYF. The chain joins TRBV12-3 or TRBV12-4 to TRBJ2-7; TRBD2 aligns across 7 bases. The CDR3 consists of 15 residues. The V gene end was trimmed by 5 bases and the J gene end by 5 bases; junction bases not matched to a gene: 12.

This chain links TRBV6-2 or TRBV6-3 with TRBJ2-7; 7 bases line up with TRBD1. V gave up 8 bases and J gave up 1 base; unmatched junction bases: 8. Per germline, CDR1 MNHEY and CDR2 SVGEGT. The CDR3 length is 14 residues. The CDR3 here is CASEGAVRSYEQYF. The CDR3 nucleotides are TGTGCCAGCGAGGGGGCGGTTCGGTCCTACGAGCAGTACTTC.

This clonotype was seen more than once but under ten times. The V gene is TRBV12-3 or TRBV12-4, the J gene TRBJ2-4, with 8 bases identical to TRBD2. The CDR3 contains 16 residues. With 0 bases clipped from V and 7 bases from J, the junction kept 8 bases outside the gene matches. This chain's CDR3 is CASSLALSGLVNIQYF. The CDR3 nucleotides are TGTGCCAGCAGTTTAGCGCTCTCGGGACTAGTGAACATTCAGTACTTC.

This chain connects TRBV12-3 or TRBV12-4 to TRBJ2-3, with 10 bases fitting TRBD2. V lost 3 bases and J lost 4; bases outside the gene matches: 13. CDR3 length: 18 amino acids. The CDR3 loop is CASSFSPGGSGRADTQYF. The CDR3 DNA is TGTGCCAGCAGTTTCAGTCCGGGTGGAAGCGGGAGGGCAGATACGCAGTATTTT.

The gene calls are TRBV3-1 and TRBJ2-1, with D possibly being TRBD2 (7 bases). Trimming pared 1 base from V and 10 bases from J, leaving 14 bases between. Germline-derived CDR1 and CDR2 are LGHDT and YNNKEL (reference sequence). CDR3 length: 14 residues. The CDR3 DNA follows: TGTGCCAGCAGCCAAGTCGCGGGGGCCCCCGAGCAGTTCTTC. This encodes CASSQVAGAPEQFF.

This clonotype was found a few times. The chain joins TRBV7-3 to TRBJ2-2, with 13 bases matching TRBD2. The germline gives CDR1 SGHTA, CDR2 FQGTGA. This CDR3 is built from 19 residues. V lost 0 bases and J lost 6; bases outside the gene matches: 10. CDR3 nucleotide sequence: TGTGCCAGCAGCTTAACGAAACGGACTAGCGGGAGCGGGCCCGGGGAGCTGTTTTTT. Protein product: CASSLTKRTSGSGPGELFF.

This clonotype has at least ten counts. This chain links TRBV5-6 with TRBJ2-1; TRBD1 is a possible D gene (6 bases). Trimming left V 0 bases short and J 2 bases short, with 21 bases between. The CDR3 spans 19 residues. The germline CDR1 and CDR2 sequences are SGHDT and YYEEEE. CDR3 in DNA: TGTGCCAGCAGCTTGGAGTTATTCCGGACAGAAAAACCCTACAATGAGCAGTTCTTC. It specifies CASSLELFRTEKPYNEQFF.

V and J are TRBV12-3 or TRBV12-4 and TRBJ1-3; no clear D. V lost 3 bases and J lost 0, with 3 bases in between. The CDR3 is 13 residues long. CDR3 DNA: TGTGCCAGCAGTTTCTTCTCTGGAAACACCATATATTTT. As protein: CASSFFSGNTIYF.

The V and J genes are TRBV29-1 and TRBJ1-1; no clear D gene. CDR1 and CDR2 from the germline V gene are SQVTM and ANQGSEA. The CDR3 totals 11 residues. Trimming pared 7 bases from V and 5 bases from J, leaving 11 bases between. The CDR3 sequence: CSALKGTEAFF. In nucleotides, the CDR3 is TGCAGCGCCCTGAAGGGAACTGAAGCTTTCTTT. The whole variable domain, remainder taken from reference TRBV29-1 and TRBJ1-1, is SAVISQKPSRDICQRGTSLTIQCQVDSQVTMMFWYRQQPGQSLTLIATANQGSEATYESGFVIDKFPISRPNLTFSTLTVSNMSPEDSSIYLCSALKGTEAFFGQGTRLTVV.

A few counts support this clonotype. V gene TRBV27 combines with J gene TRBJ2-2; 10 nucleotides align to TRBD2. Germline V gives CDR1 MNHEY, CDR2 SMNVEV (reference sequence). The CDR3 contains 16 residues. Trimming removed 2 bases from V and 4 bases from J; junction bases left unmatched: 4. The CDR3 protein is CASSLLAGDVTGELFF. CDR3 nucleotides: TGTGCCAGCAGTTTACTAGCGGGAGATGTCACCGGGGAGCTGTTTTTT.

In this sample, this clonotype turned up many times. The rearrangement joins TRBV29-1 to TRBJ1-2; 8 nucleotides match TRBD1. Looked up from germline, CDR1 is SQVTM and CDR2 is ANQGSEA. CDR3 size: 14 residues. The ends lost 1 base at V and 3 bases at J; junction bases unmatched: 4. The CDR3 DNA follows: TGCAGCGTTGAAGGGACAGGGCCCGACTATGGCTACACCTTC. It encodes CSVEGTGPDYGYTF.